This T cell receptor beta chain was captured by sequencing in a study of T cell responses to AZD1222 COVID-19 vaccine. Both about-4-week and about-12-week second-dose recipients were combined. Findings and limits, study-wide: Baseline antibody screening turned up just six or seven seropositive AZD1222 recipients. CD4 TCRs associated with vaccination spanned spike, dominating at 160-218 and 743-854. It should be noted that donors were predominantly white British and more often female, and clonal diversity was possibly underestimated.

Using immunoSEQ multiplex PCR, the repertoire was profiled, and TCRdb retains in-frame clones only, with some absent. The table has about 130,000 clones, roughly 85% seen once. Concerning this clone: The antigen remains undetermined.

Germline lookup yields CDR1 MNHEY and CDR2 SMNVEV (reference sequence). The V end lost 6 bases, the J end lost 5 bases, and 16 bases lay between the germline ends. The CDR3 runs 14 residues. Sequences were derived from peripheral blood, sampled 28 days after the second AZD1222 dose. This rearrangement joins TRBV27 to TRBJ2-5; either TRBD1 or TRBD2 may fit D (6 bases each). The sequence derives from an adult who received the AZD1222 COVID-19 vaccine. CDR3 sequence: CASRVSGGGETQYF. DNA of the CDR3: TGTGCCAGCAGGGTATCCGGGGGCGGGGAGACCCAGTACTTC.